This entry lists 6 T cell receptor beta chains sequenced from one sample in a study of vaccination and CD4 T cells after COVID-19 (dated by TCRdb to between 2021 and 2023). Interpreted using the paper, the treatment or condition label stands for: approximately nine-day PBMC culture with coronavirus spike peptide pools or control peptides (ViraFEST assay). CD4+ T cells from unexposed donors were collected before the COVID-19 pandemic (2011-2018). The library was generated by PCR. Sequencing relied on an Illumina iSeq 100. At the Johns Hopkins FTIC core, DNA from the cultured CD4+ T cells underwent TCR sequencing with the Oncomine TCR Beta short-read assay. The public reads were run again by TCRdb, first through fastp at Q25 and then through MiXCR, and only productive beta chains were kept. Here each entry gathers all rows of one CDR3 protein and keeps the most common genes and DNA. The sample data list around 3,000 distinct CDR3 sequences, and approximately 30% of these were observed just once. The top ten clonotypes cover about three fifths of the sample.

For these TCRs, the target antigens are not known. The specimen was CD4+ T cells from blood, cultured in vitro. Receptor source: a human donor in good health.

This clonotype was found a few times. The rearrangement uses TRBV28 and TRBJ1-6; TRBD1 agrees at 11 bases. This CDR3 has 15 amino acids. Germline trimming cut 7 bases from V and 10 bases from J; bases unmatched to any gene: 9. Germline-derived CDR1 and CDR2 are MDHEN and SYDVKM. CDR3 residues: CASNPPGQGGSPLHF. The CDR3 nucleotides read TGTGCCAGCAACCCACCGGGACAGGGGGGATCACCCCTCCACTTT.

The chain employs TRBV7-2 and TRBJ1-3; no clear D. V gave up 1 base and J gave up 0 bases, with 16 bases separating them. CDR1 SGHTA and CDR2 FQGNSA come from the germline V gene. This CDR3 region has 18 residues. The CDR3: CASSLVLSQYGSGNTIYF. The DNA of the CDR3 is TGTGCCAGCAGCTTAGTTCTGTCTCAGTATGGCTCTGGAAACACCATATATTTT.

This clonotype was seen a handful of times. The chain uses TRBV20-1 and TRBJ1-1; possible D gene TRBD1, 5 bases. From germline, CDR1 is DFQATT and CDR2 SNEGSKA (reference sequence). Trimming took 6 bases from V and 3 from J, leaving 17 bases between them. CDR3 length: 14 residues. Written as DNA, the CDR3 is TGCAGTGCCCCGATTCAGGGCATCTACACTGAAGCTTTCTTT. This encodes CSAPIQGIYTEAFF.

This clonotype has more than one count but fewer than ten. The J gene is TRBJ2-6, the V gene TRBV7-2; the D is unclear. Per the germline V gene, CDR1 is SGHTA and CDR2 is FQGNSA. This CDR3 is 13 amino acids long. Trimming pared 7 bases from V and 1 base from J, leaving 5 bases between. CDR3 protein: CASTQSGANVLTF. The CDR3 DNA reads as TGTGCCAGCACCCAATCTGGGGCCAACGTCCTGACTTTC.

This clonotype was observed a few times. The gene calls are TRBV19 and TRBJ2-5; 8 positions agree with TRBD1. V lost 5 bases and J lost 0; bases outside the gene matches: 5. This CDR3 contains 15 residues. From germline, CDR1 is LNHDA and CDR2 SQIVND (reference sequence). CDR3: CASSDGQGNQETQYF. The CDR3 DNA reads as TGTGCCAGTAGTGACGGACAGGGAAACCAAGAGACCCAGTACTTC.

The rearrangement joins TRBV7-2 to TRBJ1-6; 11 bases are a match to TRBD1. Per the germline V gene, CDR1 is SGHTA and CDR2 is FQGNSA. This CDR3 spans 14 amino acids. With V trimmed by 4 bases and J by 8 bases, 1 base remained unmatched. The CDR3 DNA sequence: TGTGCCAGCAGCTGGACAGGGGGCCATTCACCCCTCCACTTT. It codes for CASSWTGGHSPLHF.